A selection of T cell receptor beta chains follows, all from one sample in a study of blood T cell repertoires in COVID-19. Only in-frame clones appear in the TCRdb table, and some are missing; sequencing was by immunoSEQ multiplex PCR. This table has hundreds of thousands of clones, around 89% appearing once. The material sequenced was PBMCs or T cells enriched from blood (not recorded which). These receptors were obtained from a woman aged 25 to 39 who had recovered from COVID-19. The CDR3 runs from the conserved cysteine through the conserved F or W. Each record gives: D gene, clone size, V gene, J gene, CDR3 protein, CDR3 DNA. The D gene is left open where the match is weak. Size values are once, few and many counts, or a class for expanded clones, and some rows have none.

d_gene: .
abundance: .
v_gene: TRBV18
j_gene: TRBJ1-2
CDR3aa: CASSPPTRGTDGYTF
CDR3nt: TGTGCCAGCTCACCACCAACCAGGGGAACGGACGGCTACACCTTC

d_gene: .
abundance: .
v_gene: TRBV24-1
j_gene: TRBJ1-2
CDR3aa: CATSATGYGYTF
CDR3nt: TGTGCCACCAGTGCGACAGGCTATGGCTACACCTTC

d_gene: TRBD2
abundance: .
v_gene: TRBV27
j_gene: TRBJ2-1
CDR3aa: CASSERDNEQFF
CDR3nt: TGTGCCAGCAGTGAGCGGGATAATGAGCAGTTCTTC

d_gene: TRBD1
abundance: once
v_gene: TRBV18
j_gene: TRBJ1-1
CDR3aa: CASSPDRDRGAFF
CDR3nt: TGTGCCAGCTCACCAGATAGGGACAGGGGAGCTTTCTTT

d_gene: .
abundance: .
v_gene: TRBV6-1
j_gene: TRBJ1-2
CDR3aa: CASSHSGANYGYTF
CDR3nt: TGTGCCAGCAGTCACTCCGGGGCTAACTATGGCTACACCTTC

d_gene: .
abundance: once
v_gene: TRBV4-1
j_gene: TRBJ2-1
CDR3aa: CASSQDSGSSYNEQFF
CDR3nt: TGCGCCAGCAGCCAAGATAGCGGAAGCTCCTACAATGAGCAGTTCTTC

d_gene: TRBD1
abundance: once
v_gene: TRBV11-2
j_gene: TRBJ1-5
CDR3aa: CASSNRGMGNQPQHF
CDR3nt: TGTGCCAGCAGCAACAGGGGTATGGGGAATCAGCCCCAGCATTTT

d_gene: .
abundance: few
v_gene: TRBV7-2
j_gene: TRBJ1-2
CDR3aa: CASSPDRNYGYTF
CDR3nt: TGTGCCAGCAGCCCCGACAGGAACTATGGCTACACCTTC

d_gene: TRBD1
abundance: .
v_gene: TRBV7-2
j_gene: TRBJ1-2
CDR3aa: CASSNPRGEGSYGYTF
CDR3nt: TGTGCCAGCAGTAATCCCAGGGGGGAAGGCTCCTATGGCTACACCTTC

d_gene: .
abundance: once
v_gene: TRBV20-1
j_gene: TRBJ2-7
CDR3aa: CSASKKSGFLEQYF
CDR3nt: TGCAGTGCTAGTAAAAAGTCGGGTTTTCTCGAGCAGTACTTC

d_gene: .
abundance: .
v_gene: TRBV4-2
j_gene: TRBJ1-1
CDR3aa: CASSQDPPSTAAEAFF
CDR3nt: TGTGCCAGCAGCCAAGATCCCCCTTCGACCGCGGCTGAAGCTTTCTTT

d_gene: .
abundance: .
v_gene: TRBV27
j_gene: TRBJ1-1
CDR3aa: CASSHAGQLNTEAFF
CDR3nt: TGTGCCAGCAGTCACGCTGGACAGCTGAACACTGAAGCTTTCTTT

d_gene: .
abundance: .
v_gene: TRBV6-1
j_gene: TRBJ2-2
CDR3aa: CASSERSENTGELFF
CDR3nt: TGTGCCAGCAGTGAAAGATCAGAGAACACCGGGGAGCTGTTTTTT

d_gene: .
abundance: .
v_gene: TRBV7-2
j_gene: TRBJ1-1
CDR3aa: CASSPVTGLIETEAFF
CDR3nt: TGTGCCAGCAGCCCTGTTACCGGTCTGATCGAAACGGAAGCTTTCTTT

d_gene: TRBD1
abundance: once
v_gene: TRBV7-7
j_gene: TRBJ2-3
CDR3aa: CASSQTGGGTDTQYF
CDR3nt: TGTGCTAGCAGCCAGACAGGGGGGGGCACAGATACGCAGTATTTT

d_gene: .
abundance: once
v_gene: TRBV5-1
j_gene: TRBJ2-1
CDR3aa: CASSTTGGSRDNNEQFF
CDR3nt: TGCGCCAGCAGCACAACGGGCGGGAGCAGGGACAACAATGAGCAGTTCTTC

d_gene: .
abundance: .
v_gene: TRBV9
j_gene: TRBJ2-1
CDR3aa: CASSVEGTFEQFF
CDR3nt: TGTGCCAGCAGCGTAGAGGGGACTTTTGAGCAGTTCTTC

d_gene: .
abundance: .
v_gene: TRBV13
j_gene: TRBJ2-1
CDR3aa: CASSLGGLSSYNEQFF
CDR3nt: TGTGCCAGCAGCTTAGGGGGACTGAGCTCCTACAATGAGCAGTTCTTC

d_gene: TRBD1
abundance: .
v_gene: TRBV7-9
j_gene: TRBJ1-2
CDR3aa: CASSRELGTGSYGYTF
CDR3nt: TGTGCCAGCAGCCGAGAGCTAGGGACAGGATCGTATGGCTACACCTTC

d_gene: .
abundance: few
v_gene: TRBV7-3
j_gene: TRBJ1-6
CDR3aa: CASSWTADSPLHF
CDR3nt: TGTGCCAGCAGCTGGACAGCTGATTCACCCCTCCACTTT

d_gene: TRBD1
abundance: .
v_gene: TRBV3-1/TRBV3-2
j_gene: TRBJ1-4
CDR3aa: CASSQISGGGLGEKLFF
CDR3nt: TGTGCCAGCAGCCAAATCTCTGGAGGGGGCTTGGGTGAAAAACTGTTTTTT

d_gene: TRBD1
abundance: .
v_gene: TRBV28
j_gene: TRBJ1-6
CDR3aa: CASSFMGGQGKSPLHF
CDR3nt: TGTGCCAGCAGTTTTATGGGGGGACAGGGCAAATCACCCCTCCACTTT

d_gene: .
abundance: .
v_gene: TRBV2
j_gene: TRBJ1-1
CDR3aa: CASSYGQSDTEAFF
CDR3nt: TGTGCCAGCAGTTATGGACAGAGTGACACTGAAGCTTTCTTT

d_gene: .
abundance: once
v_gene: TRBV27
j_gene: TRBJ1-6
CDR3aa: CASSLGNPSGSPLHF
CDR3nt: TGTGCCAGCAGCCTGGGTAACCCTTCGGGTTCACCCCTCCACTTT

d_gene: .
abundance: .
v_gene: TRBV10-2
j_gene: TRBJ1-1
CDR3aa: CASSGAEAFF
CDR3nt: TGCGCCAGCAGTGGCGCTGAAGCTTTCTTT

d_gene: .
abundance: .
v_gene: TRBV12-5
j_gene: TRBJ2-1
CDR3aa: CASAPEGNEQFF
CDR3nt: TGTGCTAGTGCTCCGGAGGGAAATGAGCAGTTCTTC

d_gene: .
abundance: .
v_gene: TRBV3-1/TRBV3-2
j_gene: TRBJ2-1
CDR3aa: CASSGKRAGGYEQFF
CDR3nt: TGTGCCAGCAGCGGGAAACGAGCGGGTGGGTATGAGCAGTTCTTC

d_gene: .
abundance: .
v_gene: TRBV13
j_gene: TRBJ1-3
CDR3aa: CASSGETGRTSGNTIYF
CDR3nt: TGTGCCAGCAGCGGTGAGACGGGAAGGACTTCAGGAAACACCATATATTTT